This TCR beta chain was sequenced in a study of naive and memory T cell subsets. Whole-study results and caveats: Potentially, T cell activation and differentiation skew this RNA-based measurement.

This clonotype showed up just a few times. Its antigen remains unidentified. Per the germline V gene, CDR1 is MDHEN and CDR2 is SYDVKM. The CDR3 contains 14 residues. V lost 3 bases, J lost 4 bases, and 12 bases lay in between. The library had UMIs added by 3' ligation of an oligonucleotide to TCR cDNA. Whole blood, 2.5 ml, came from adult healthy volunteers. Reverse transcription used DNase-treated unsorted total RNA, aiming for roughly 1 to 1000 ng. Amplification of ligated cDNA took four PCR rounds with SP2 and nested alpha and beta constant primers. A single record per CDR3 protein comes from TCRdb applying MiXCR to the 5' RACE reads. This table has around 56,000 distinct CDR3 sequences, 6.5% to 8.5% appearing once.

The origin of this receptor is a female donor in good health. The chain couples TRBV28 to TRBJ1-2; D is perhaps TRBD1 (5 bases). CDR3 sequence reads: CASSLGRALYGYTF. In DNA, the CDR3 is TGTGCCAGCAGTTTGGGCAGGGCTCTCTATGGCTACACCTTC.